The 9 T cell receptor beta chains listed next were all sequenced from one sample in a study of cytomegalovirus exposure and HLA in healthy donors. The primer mix had 60 Vbeta and 13 Jbeta primers. The table came from immunoSEQ multiplex PCR; TCRdb's copy has only in-frame clones and leaves some out. The sample yields 150,000 to 250,000 clones, of which the top ten take up around 0.74%. The sample comprised PBMCs. These receptor sequences come from a boy aged 10-17 years in good health and CMV-seronegative.

The V call is TRBV6-1, the J call TRBJ1-2; the match to TRBD1 covers 9 bases. V lost 3 bases, J lost 4 bases, and 6 bases stayed unmatched. The length of the CDR3 is 15 residues. In germline, CDR1 is MNHNS, CDR2 SASEGT. CDR3 DNA: TGTGCCAGCAGTGACGCCCCGGGACAGGGCTATGGCTACACCTTC. Its translation: CASSDAPGQGYGYTF.

The chain combines TRBV11-1 with TRBJ2-2; 11 bases are shared with TRBD1. The CDR3 totals 18 residues. V gave up 5 bases and J gave up 1 base; unmatched junction bases: 9. Looked up from germline, CDR1 is SGHAT and CDR2 is FQDESV (reference sequence). The CDR3 DNA reads TGTGCCAGCAGCCCGCGGACAGGGGGCGTAGAGAACACCGGGGAGCTGTTTTTT. Its translation is CASSPRTGGVENTGELFF.

The V call is TRBV6-6, the J call TRBJ1-1; 8 positions agree with TRBD1. This CDR3 contains 16 residues. V trimming: 4 bases; J trimming: 1 base; junction bases outside the gene matches: 8. CDR1 MNHNY and CDR2 SVGAGI come from the germline V gene (reference sequence). The CDR3 nucleotides are TGTGCCAGCAGTTCTCAGGGGGCGCCCCGGAACACTGAAGCTTTCTTT. It yields the protein CASSSQGAPRNTEAFF.

V is TRBV9 and J is TRBJ2-1; 14 bases align to TRBD2. V lost 3 bases, J lost 10 bases, and 6 bases stayed unmatched. Germline CDR1 and CDR2: SGDLS and YYNGEE. The CDR3 has 15 residues. The CDR3 reads CASSATSGGVREQFF. The CDR3 bases are TGTGCCAGCAGCGCGACTAGCGGGGGGGTACGGGAGCAGTTCTTC.

CDR3 in amino acids: CASSRDRGYGEQYF. Here the CDR3 DNA reads TGCGCCAGCAGCCGGGACAGGGGATATGGCGAGCAGTACTTC. The chain links TRBV5-1 to TRBJ2-7; 10 nucleotides agree with TRBD1. The CDR3 sequence is 14 residues long. Germline values: CDR1 SGHRS, CDR2 YFSETQ. Trimming at V came to 4 bases and at J to 6 bases, leaving 7 bases not matched to a gene.

The CDR3 sequence: CASSLEGANEQFF. The DNA for the CDR3 is TGCGCCAGCAGCTTAGAGGGGGCGAATGAGCAGTTCTTC. The chain has TRBV5-1 and TRBJ2-1; 7 bases agree with TRBD1. This CDR3 contains 13 residues. Germline V gene sequence: CDR1 SGHRS, CDR2 YFSETQ. J gave up 7 bases and V 2 bases, and 3 bases lay outside the gene matches.

V and J are TRBV4-1 and TRBJ1-2, with 9 bases lining up with TRBD1. Germline V CDR1 and CDR2: MGHRA, YSYEKL. Trimming took 3 bases from V and 3 from J; bases not matched to a gene: 5. This CDR3 is built from 15 residues. The CDR3 region has the DNA TGCGCCAGCAGCCAGAACAGGGGGCGTGACTATGGCTACACCTTC. Translated, it gives CASSQNRGRDYGYTF.

This chain joins TRBV7-9 and TRBJ1-5, with D perhaps TRBD1 (6 bases). Germline CDR1 reads SEHNR; CDR2 reads FQNEAQ (reference sequence). V lost 2 bases and J lost 1, with 15 bases in between. The CDR3 length is 17 residues. CDR3: CASSLSAWGTSNQPQHF. CDR3 nucleotides: TGTGCCAGCAGCTTATCGGCGTGGGGGACAAGCAATCAGCCCCAGCATTTT.

This sequence joins TRBV27 and TRBJ1-1, with unresolved D. Trimming shortened V by 6 bases and J by 1 base, and 9 bases separated the two germline ends. The CDR3 totals 13 residues. CDR1 is MNHEY, CDR2 SMNVEV, per germline (reference sequence). The CDR3 nucleotides are TGTGCCAGCAGCCTAAACAGGAACACTGAAGCTTTCTTT. This encodes CASSLNRNTEAFF.